This T cell receptor beta chain was sequenced in a study of technical replicates of blood from several donors. V lost 5 bases, J lost 5 bases, and 9 bases stayed unmatched. The germline gives CDR1 LNHNV, CDR2 YYDKDF (reference sequence). The CDR3 is made up of 16 amino acids. Assay: immunoSEQ multiplex PCR; the TCRdb copy retains only in-frame clones and omits some. Of nearly 95,000 clones listed, about 96% are singletons. The chain has TRBV15 and TRBJ2-2; 9 bases match TRBD2. Sample: T cells isolated from PBMCs. The clonotype was recovered from a human donor in good health. The CDR3 DNA reads TGTGCCACCAGCCCTTTTAGCGGGAGCGGAACCGGGGAGCTGTTTTTT. Amino acids: CATSPFSGSGTGELFF. The entire variable domain, with the rest obtained from reference TRBV15 and TRBJ2-2, is as follows: DAMVIQNPRYQVTQFGKPVTLSCSQTLNHNVMYWYQQKSSQAPKLLFHYYDKDFNNEADTPDNFQSRRPNTSFCFLDIRSPGLGDTAMYLCATSPFSGSGTGELFFGEGSRLTVL.